What follows are 31 T cell receptor beta chains derived from one specimen sequenced in a study of cytotoxic CD8 clonotypes in ibrutinib-treated CLL. Generated by immunoSEQ multiplex PCR, the TCRdb table keeps only in-frame clones and is missing some. The sample has approximately 190,000 clones; 79% are singletons. Material: PBMCs, obtained after 12 months of ibrutinib treatment. These receptors originate from a human donor with chronic lymphocytic leukemia.

The chain has TRBV7-6 and TRBJ2-1; unclear D gene. Germline lookup yields CDR1 SGHVS and CDR2 FNYEAQ. Trimming removed 2 bases from V and 7 bases from J, with 12 bases in between. This CDR3 region has 14 residues. This CDR3 reads CASSLTIEGNEQFF. The CDR3 region has the DNA TGTGCCAGCAGCTTAACGATAGAAGGGAATGAGCAGTTCTTC.

The genes are TRBV10-3 and TRBJ2-5; D unclear. CDR3 length: 10 residues. Germline V lookup: CDR1 ENHRY, CDR2 SYGVKD. For the CDR3, the DNA is TGTGCAGCTAATCAAGAGACCCAGTACTTC. Amino acid sequence: CAANQETQYF.

The V gene is TRBV19, the J gene TRBJ1-1; D not resolved. Germline V gene sequence: CDR1 LNHDA, CDR2 SQIVND (reference sequence). Trimming removed 7 bases from V and 6 bases from J, with 18 bases in between. There are 14 residues in the CDR3. The CDR3 spells CASKPTTTVAEAFF. The CDR3, as DNA: TGTGCCAGTAAACCGACAACAACGGTCGCTGAAGCTTTCTTT.

This chain uses TRBV11-3 with TRBJ2-1; possible D gene TRBD1, 6 bases. The germline gives CDR1 SGHNT, CDR2 YENEEA. The CDR3 totals 13 residues. V lost 5 bases and J lost 7, with 12 bases in between. The CDR3, as DNA: TGTGCCAGCAGCCCCTTCCAGGGGAATGAGCAGTTCTTC. Translated: CASSPFQGNEQFF.

The rearrangement uses TRBV7-3 and TRBJ2-7; D might be TRBD1 or TRBD2, each matching 5 bases. The germline V and J ends were trimmed by 4 bases and 12 bases, with 19 bases remaining between them. Looked up from germline, CDR1 is SGHTA and CDR2 is FQGTGA. This CDR3 contains 13 residues. CDR3 in amino acids: CASSSLLWGIRYF. The DNA of the CDR3 is TGTGCCAGCAGCTCCCTCCTTTGGGGGATCCGGTACTTC.

The chain has TRBV25-1 and TRBJ2-7; D gene ambiguous. This CDR3 has 15 amino acids. Trimming cost V 3 bases and J 1 base, with 13 bases left between them. CDR1 and CDR2 (germline): MGHDK, SYGVNS. CDR3 in amino acids: CASSDKRAPSYEQYF. The DNA of the CDR3 is TGTGCCAGCAGTGATAAAAGGGCCCCTTCCTACGAGCAGTACTTC.

The chain carries TRBV6-5 and TRBJ1-2, with a possible D match to TRBD1 (6 bases). Germline CDR1 and CDR2: MNHEY and SVGAGI. The CDR3 is made up of 12 amino acids. Trimming shortened V by 5 bases and J by 8 bases, and 12 bases separated the two germline ends. CDR3 protein: CASSPLQGGYTF. CDR3 bases: TGTGCCAGCAGTCCTCTACAGGGAGGCTACACCTTC.

The chain is built from TRBV7-2 and TRBJ2-1, with 9 nucleotides matching TRBD2. V was clipped by 2 bases and J by 2 bases; unmatched bases: 7. Germline V gives CDR1 SGHTA, CDR2 FQGNSA. This CDR3 is built from 17 residues. The CDR3 is CASSLLGAGGPYNEQFF. Written as DNA, the CDR3 is TGTGCCAGCAGCTTACTCGGCGCGGGGGGGCCCTACAATGAGCAGTTCTTC.

This chain connects TRBV7-9 to TRBJ2-2; 9 bases match TRBD1. The V gene's germline CDR1 is SEHNR and CDR2 FQNEAQ (reference sequence). The CDR3 contains 16 residues. J gave up 5 bases and V 5 bases, and 9 bases lay outside the gene matches. In DNA form, the CDR3 reads TGTGCCAGCAGCAACACAGGGGGCCTGGGGACCGGGGAGCTGTTTTTT. Protein product: CASSNTGGLGTGELFF.

This clone occurred a few times. The CDR3 region is CASSRSGVRYEQYF. The DNA for the CDR3 is TGTGCCAGTAGTCGGTCAGGGGTACGCTACGAGCAGTACTTC. The chain couples TRBV19 to TRBJ2-7, with a possible D match to TRBD1 (6 bases). This CDR3 spans 14 amino acids. CDR1 is LNHDA and CDR2 is SQIVND in the germline V gene (reference sequence). Trimming stripped 5 bases from V and 3 bases from J, with 14 bases between.

The chain's CDR3 is CASSEVAEQYF. The DNA of the CDR3 is TGTGCCAGCAGTGAAGTGGCGGAGCAGTACTTC. The chain has TRBV6-1 and TRBJ2-7, with D hard to call. CDR3 length: 11 residues. V lost 1 base and J 7 bases, leaving 5 bases between the germline ends. Germline CDR1 and CDR2: MNHNS and SASEGT.

The chain links TRBV5-6 to TRBJ2-1; 10 bases are shared with TRBD2. Germline V lookup: CDR1 SGHDT, CDR2 YYEEEE. V was clipped by 2 bases and J by 8 bases; unmatched bases: 13. CDR3 size: 17 residues. The CDR3 here is CASSFEGAGGLRHEQFF. The DNA of the CDR3 is TGTGCCAGCAGCTTTGAAGGAGCGGGAGGGCTCAGGCATGAGCAGTTCTTC.

V gene TRBV21-1 combines with J gene TRBJ2-5; whether TRBD2, the table's D call, matches the DNA was not checked. TRBV21-1 is deemed a pseudogene. CDR3 length: 17 amino acids. CDR3 protein: CASSKVRGGLLQETQYF. The CDR3 bases are TGTGCCAGCAGCAAAGTGAGGGGGGGGCTCCTACAAGAGACCCAGTACTTC.

This clone was observed a handful of times. This sequence joins TRBV6-5 and TRBJ2-7, with 11 bases aligning to TRBD1. With V trimmed by 1 base and J by 7 bases, 6 bases remained unmatched. There are 15 residues in the CDR3. Germline CDR1 reads MNHEY; CDR2 reads SVGAGI. The CDR3 loop is CASSYFAGTGGEQYF. CDR3 sequence (DNA): TGTGCCAGCAGTTACTTCGCCGGGACAGGGGGTGAGCAGTACTTC.

This clone has only a few counts. The chain couples TRBV30 to TRBJ1-2; D might be TRBD1 (5 bases). The CDR3 is made up of 15 amino acids. From germline, CDR1 is GTSNPN and CDR2 SVGIG (reference sequence). Trimming cost V 0 bases and J 7 bases, with 18 bases left between them. CDR3: CAWSVPGGFGGGYTF. The CDR3 DNA follows: TGTGCCTGGAGTGTACCTGGGGGGTTCGGAGGTGGCTACACCTTC. Using reference TRBV30 and TRBJ1-2 for the parts outside the CDR3, the full variable domain is SQTIHQWPATLVQPVGSPLSLECTVEGTSNPNLYWYRQAAGRGLQLLFYSVGIGQISSEVPQNLSASRPQDRQFILSSKKLLLSDSGFYLCAWSVPGGFGGGYTFGSGTRLTVV.

A remark on this clone: Within the sample, other DNA sequences also encode this same CDR3. This rearrangement joins TRBV9 to TRBJ1-1; 7 nucleotides match TRBD1. The CDR3 extends over 13 amino acids. Trimming cost V 2 bases and J 5 bases; bases outside gene matches: 3. Germline V gives CDR1 SGDLS, CDR2 YYNGEE. The CDR3 DNA reads as TGTGCCAGCAGCGTCCAGGGGGGAACTGAAGCTTTCTTT. As protein: CASSVQGGTEAFF.

This clone was recorded a few times. V gene TRBV7-3 combines with J gene TRBJ2-1; the D gene is possibly TRBD2 (6 bases). Between the trimmed V and J ends, which lost 5 bases and 3 bases, there was a span of 11 bases. The CDR3 extends over 14 amino acids. The germline V gene encodes CDR1 SGHTA and CDR2 FQGTGA. The CDR3 DNA reads as TGTGCCAGCAGCCTAGGCGGGGTCTACAATGAGCAGTTCTTC. Residues: CASSLGGVYNEQFF.

The gene calls are TRBV9 and TRBJ2-7; D may be TRBD2 (6 bases). V lost 0 bases, J lost 2 bases, and 12 bases lay in between. This CDR3 is 15 amino acids long. CDR1 SGDLS and CDR2 YYNGEE come from the germline V gene. In nucleotides, the CDR3 is TGTGCCAGCAGCGTAGCTCCCGCGGGGACCTACGAGCAGTACTTC. Its protein is CASSVAPAGTYEQYF.

This clone was detected once. The chain links TRBV11-2 to TRBJ2-2; 14 bases agree with TRBD2. V lost 4 bases to trimming and J lost 3 bases; unmatched junction nucleotides: 7. CDR3 length: 18 residues. CDR1 is SGHAT, CDR2 FQNNGV, per germline. For the CDR3, the DNA is TGTGCCAGCAGCTACCCGACTAGCGGGAGGGCCGACACCGGGGAGCTGTTTTTT. Amino acid sequence: CASSYPTSGRADTGELFF.

This clone came up once. This chain connects TRBV21-1 to TRBJ2-7. TRBV21-1 is listed as a pseudogene. CDR3 length equals 13 residues. The CDR3 DNA sequence: TGTGCCAGCAGCAAAGGGAAGGGCTACGAGCAGTACTTC. Translation: CASSKGKGYEQYF.

The chain links TRBV5-4 to TRBJ1-2; D is perhaps TRBD1 (5 bases). Germline loops: CDR1 SGHNT, CDR2 YYREEE (reference sequence). With 10 bases removed from V and 7 bases from J, the gap between germline ends came to 20 bases. CDR3 length equals 13 residues. The CDR3 reads CACRDGDLFGYTF. CDR3 nucleotide sequence: TGTGCCTGCCGGGACGGAGATCTATTTGGCTACACCTTC.

V and J are TRBV6-1 and TRBJ2-7; D is possibly TRBD1 or TRBD2 (5 bases each). The CDR3 covers 14 residues. Germline V gives CDR1 MNHNS, CDR2 SASEGT. With 5 bases removed from V and 3 bases from J, the gap between germline ends came to 14 bases. The CDR3 reads CASSQRDVVYEQYF. CDR3 coding DNA: TGTGCCAGCAGTCAGAGGGACGTTGTCTACGAGCAGTACTTC.

The rearrangement uses TRBV19 and TRBJ2-3; D is uncertain. The germline gives CDR1 LNHDA, CDR2 SQIVND (reference sequence). The CDR3 is 13 residues long. V was clipped by 5 bases and J by 2 bases, with 8 bases between them. The CDR3 spells CASSRDYTDTQYF. The DNA of the CDR3 is TGTGCCAGTAGTCGTGATTACACAGATACGCAGTATTTT.

The chain employs TRBV18 and TRBJ2-7; the D is unclear. CDR3 size: 13 residues. CDR1 is KGHSH, CDR2 LQKENI, per germline. Trimming left V 3 bases short and J 6 bases short, with 12 bases between. CDR3: CASSPVGFREQYF. The CDR3 DNA is TGTGCCAGCTCACCGGTCGGCTTTCGCGAGCAGTACTTC.

This chain joins TRBV5-1 and TRBJ1-2; maybe TRBD1 (5 bases). The germline V gene encodes CDR1 SGHRS and CDR2 YFSETQ. This CDR3 contains 14 residues. The ends were cut back, 8 bases at V and 2 bases at J, with 16 bases in the middle. The CDR3, as DNA: TGCGCCAGTAATACAGGAGGTACGAACTATGGCTACACCTTC. This translates into CASNTGGTNYGYTF.

The V gene is TRBV5-3, the J gene TRBJ1-5; D is possibly TRBD1 (5 bases). TRBV5-3 carries the ORF label, with uncertain function. The CDR3 loop spans 16 amino acids. Trimming took 4 bases from V and 2 from J, leaving 16 bases between them. The CDR3 DNA follows: TGTGCCAGAAGCCCAGGGCCCCGACGAGGCAATCAGCCCCAGCATTTT. This sequence encodes CARSPGPRRGNQPQHF.

This clone was picked up a small number of times. The V gene is TRBV27, the J gene TRBJ2-7; maybe TRBD2 (6 bases). This CDR3 is built from 16 residues. Germline loops: CDR1 MNHEY, CDR2 SMNVEV (reference sequence). V was pared by 5 bases and J by 3 bases, with 20 bases between. The CDR3 region is CASSRTPNAGIYEQYF. DNA for the CDR3: TGTGCCAGCAGTCGCACCCCGAACGCGGGGATCTACGAGCAGTACTTC.

The chain uses TRBV5-4 and TRBJ2-5; possibly TRBD1 for D (6 bases). CDR1 is SGHNT and CDR2 is YYREEE in the germline V gene (reference sequence). The CDR3 consists of 14 residues. Trimming removed 2 bases at V and 4 bases at J, with 12 bases between. The CDR3 DNA reads as TGTGCCAGCAGCTTTGGGCAGGGGATAGAGACCCAGTACTTC. Translation gives CASSFGQGIETQYF.

This chain uses TRBV7-9 with TRBJ2-1, with 13 nucleotides matching TRBD2. Germline-derived CDR1 and CDR2 are SEHNR and FQNEAQ (reference sequence). This CDR3 has 16 amino acids. Trimming removed 2 bases from V and 9 bases from J; junction bases left unmatched: 7. The CDR3 region has the DNA TGTGCCAGCAGCTTAATCGGGACTAGCGGGATAACTGAGCAGTTCTTC. Residues: CASSLIGTSGITEQFF.

The J gene is TRBJ1-1, the V gene TRBV4-1, with D unclear. The CDR3 length is 12 residues. Germline values: CDR1 MGHRA, CDR2 YSYEKL. V lost 7 bases, J lost 0 bases, and 6 bases lay in between. The CDR3 spells CASKAVNTEAFF. CDR3 bases: TGCGCCAGCAAGGCAGTGAACACTGAAGCTTTCTTT.

The rearrangement links TRBV19 to TRBJ2-7; 9 bases are shared with TRBD1. Trimming removed 8 bases from V and 4 bases from J; junction bases left unmatched: 3. CDR3 size: 12 residues. The germline V gene encodes CDR1 LNHDA and CDR2 SQIVND (reference sequence). The DNA of the CDR3 is TGTGCCAGTGGGGACAGGGCGTACGAGCAGTACTTC. Its protein product is CASGDRAYEQYF.